This T cell receptor beta chain is drawn from a study of T cells in Graves' hyperthyroidism and ophthalmopathy (dated by TCRdb to about 2019). For the study in its entirety: Peripheral blood samples were taken at initial diagnosis, before any treatment was given. TCR V-J signatures able to tell the groups apart were searched for in a discovery cohort of more than 90 patients, of whom roughly 42 had Graves' ophthalmopathy and around 56 had stable Graves' hyperthyroidism. Whether ophthalmopathy could be predicted prospectively was tested in an independent validation cohort made up of 18 to 20 hyperthyroidism patients plus 17 patients who later progressed to ophthalmopathy. The 100 or so discovery patients were randomly split 7:3 into training and test sets. In addition, the study compared T-cell repertoires in thyroid tissue and in blood from roughly six Graves' hyperthyroidism patients. Following sampling, methimazole starting at 30 mg daily was given to hyperthyroidism patients, and high-dose intravenous methylprednisolone was given to ophthalmopathy patients. The paper reports TCR Vbeta CDR3 sequencing of some 140 peripheral blood samples: 43 ophthalmopathy, roughly 80 hyperthyroidism and around 17 progressor patients. Points the paper makes about the study in general: No statistical method was used to set the sample size in advance, and investigators knew the group allocation. A 13 V-J signature model separated ophthalmopathy from stable hyperthyroidism, with 87.88% sensitivity and about 81% specificity in cross-validation and 80%/75% in testing. Most expanded thyroid clonotypes (frequency above 0.001) were also detected in blood, suggesting blood repertoires may reflect thyroid immune responses. In validation, progression to ophthalmopathy was predicted by the model with about 70% sensitivity and approximately 78% specificity, a median of around 5.9 months before onset.

This clonotype was observed a handful of times. Its specific antigen is unknown. There are no base qualities to consult, and no much larger clone falls within one base. The TCR beta CDR3 regions were amplified from the RNA transcripts. A first-round RT-PCR of the TCR CDR3 used the HTBI primer set with the Qiagen OneStep RT-PCR kit. A second multiplex PCR round built the libraries, followed by size selection and purification. The libraries were sequenced on an Illumina HiSeq2000 using paired-end 100 bp reads. The paper's data handling went like this. SOAPnuke was used to process the raw data, with reads discarded if the reads contained adapters or uncalled bases, had a mean Phred below 15, or lacked an exact constant-primer or identifier match. High-quality paired reads were merged using COPE v1.2.5, and each unique nucleotide sequence was defined as a clonotype. MiTCR v1.1 was used to align clonotypes to the IMGT TRBV, TRBD and TRBJ reference segments. Analysis was restricted to V-J combinations with a frequency above 0.0001, which covered 99% to 99.2% of repertoires. The TCS score was defined as the ratio of F50 (clonal expansion) to E x V (chaos), calculated using BLOSUM62-based TCRdist between CDR3 peptides within each V-J. Welch's t-statistics and random forest reduced around 510 V-J features to 10 to 15, which were used in a naive Bayes classifier (R e1071). The public reads were run again by TCRdb, first through fastp at Q25 and then through MiXCR, and only productive beta chains were kept. Here each entry gathers all rows of one CDR3 protein and keeps the most common genes and DNA. Here the V and J calls rest on TCRdb's processing, not on the authors' analysis. The sample table holds 660,000 or so distinct CDR3 sequences, of which around 21% were seen once. Of the sample, about 35% is held by the ten largest clones.

Ophthalmopathy patients had moderately to severely active disease, Clinical Activity Score of at least 3, NOSPECS grade of at least 4, and duration under 3 months. Patients with uncontrolled infections, other autoimmune diseases, pregnancy or lactation were excluded. Diagnoses were established on the basis of clinical symptoms, serum thyroxine and TRAb, thyroid ultrasound, and orbital computed tomography. Ficoll-Paque density gradient centrifugation was used to isolate PBMCs from about 9.4 ml of fresh peripheral blood. Trizol reagent was used to extract total RNA, and RNA quality was then checked on an Agilent 2100 Bioanalyzer. The germline V gene (reference sequence) gives CDR1 as MNHEY and CDR2 as SMNVEV. The CDR3 measures 14 amino acids from cysteine to phenylalanine. Only the CDR3 part of the read is kept: 42 bases, read in frame from the first base. V and J are truncated by 1 base and 8 bases respectively, leaving an intervening sequence of 11 bases.

The chain joins TRBV27 to TRBJ1-4; the best D guess is TRBD1, with 6 bases matching. The receptor comes from a man aged 30-40 years with Graves' ophthalmopathy. Sequenced input: blood. Here the CDR3 is given as CASSLLGAGEKLFF. The bases are TGTGCCAGCAGTTTATTGGGGGCGGGAGAAAAACTGTTTTTT.